This is a list of T cell receptor beta chains from one sample in a study of blood T cell repertoires in COVID-19. Sequenced by immunoSEQ multiplex PCR; TCRdb stores in-frame clones only, minus some. This table has 350,000 or so clones, 90% appearing once. Sequenced input: peripheral blood. These receptors were obtained from a man younger than 35 with active or convalescent COVID-19. Each CDR3 is given with its conserved first and last residue. Fields, in order: CDR3 DNA, CDR3 protein, J gene, CDR3 length, V gene, D gene, clone size. D genes are given only for firm matches. Size is omitted from some rows. Given values are once, few, many or a class for expanded clones.

TGTGCCAGCAGCCTCCGGACTAGCGGTACACAAGAGACCCAGTACTTC	CASSLRTSGTQETQYF	TRBJ2-5	16	TRBV3-1/TRBV3-2	TRBD2	.
TGTGCCAGCAGCACGATCGGACAGGGCTCGCGGGGCTACACCTTC	CASSTIGQGSRGYTF	TRBJ1-2	15	TRBV9	TRBD1	.
TGTGCCAGCAGCTTACGGGAAACTAATACTTACAATGAGCAGTTCTTC	CASSLRETNTYNEQFF	TRBJ2-1	16	TRBV7-2	.	.
TGTGCCAGCAGCCAAGAGGTCGTCGGCACTGAAGCTTTCTTT	CASSQEVVGTEAFF	TRBJ1-1	14	TRBV14	.	.
TGTGCCAGCAGCCAAGATCTCCGGGGGGGCCCAGATACGCAGTATTTT	CASSQDLRGGPDTQYF	TRBJ2-3	16	TRBV4-2	TRBD2	many
TGTGCCAGCAGTTCCTATCCTAACTATGGCTACACCTTC	CASSSYPNYGYTF	TRBJ1-2	13	TRBV6-5	.	once
TGTGCCACCAGTGATCCCGGGGTATTCAATGGCTACACCTTC	CATSDPGVFNGYTF	TRBJ1-2	14	TRBV24-1	.	few
TGTGCCAGCAGGGCAGGGAGGGAGACCCAGTACTTC	CASRAGRETQYF	TRBJ2-5	12	TRBV6-5	.	once
TGTGCCAGCAGTTCCCTAAGGCGGGAGCGGGGGGAGCAGTACTTC	CASSSLRRERGEQYF	TRBJ2-7	15	TRBV6-5	TRBD2	.
TGTGCCAGCAGTACAAAGACGGGGGAAGGAAAACTCTACGAGCAGTACTTC	CASSTKTGEGKLYEQYF	TRBJ2-7	17	TRBV27	.	.
TGTGCCTCTCAAACCGGGACATATAATTCACCCCTCCACTTT	CASQTGTYNSPLHF	TRBJ1-6	14	TRBV28	.	.
TGTGCCAGCTCCTCTCCGGGACAGGGAACGTACGAGCAGTACTTC	CASSSPGQGTYEQYF	TRBJ2-7	15	TRBV18	TRBD1	.
TGCGCCAGCGCTTTGGGCATGAGCTCTGGAAACACCATATATTTT	CASALGMSSGNTIYF	TRBJ1-3	15	TRBV5-1	.	.
TGTGCCAGCTCACTTGGACAGACGAACACTGAAGCTTTCTTT	CASSLGQTNTEAFF	TRBJ1-1	14	TRBV18	.	.
TGTGCCAGCTCATCTAACAGGGAGACTAATGAAAAACTGTTTTTT	CASSSNRETNEKLFF	TRBJ1-4	15	TRBV18	.	.
TGTGCCAGCACCTCTCCCCAGATCTTGAATCAGCCCCAGCATTTT	CASTSPQILNQPQHF	TRBJ1-5	15	TRBV28	.	.
TGTGCCAGCAGCGCAAACACAGGGAGAGCTTTCTTT	CASSANTGRAFF	TRBJ1-1	12	TRBV9	.	.
TGTGCCACAGACGCGGGCACTGAAGCTTTCTTT	CATDAGTEAFF	TRBJ1-1	11	TRBV19	.	.
TGCGCCAGCAGCTTGAACTCCGACAGGGTTTTGAAGACCCAGTACTTC	CASSLNSDRVLKTQYF	TRBJ2-5	16	TRBV5-1	TRBD1	once
TGTGCCAGCAGTTTTAGACAGGGAAATTCACCCCTCCACTTT	CASSFRQGNSPLHF	TRBJ1-6	14	TRBV6-5	TRBD1	.
TGCGCCAGCAGCCTACAAAGTGACAACGAGCAGTACTTC	CASSLQSDNEQYF	TRBJ2-7	13	TRBV5-1	.	.
TGTGCCAGCAGCCAACTCGGCGGACAGGCGATCTATGGCTACACCTTC	CASSQLGGQAIYGYTF	TRBJ1-2	16	TRBV5-6	TRBD1	.
TGTGCCACCGGCCCGCCAGGGGTGCATGAAAAACTGTTTTTT	CATGPPGVHEKLFF	TRBJ1-4	14	TRBV19	.	.
TGTGCCAGCAGCTTTGACAGGGATCAGCCCCAGCATTTT	CASSFDRDQPQHF	TRBJ1-5	13	TRBV5-6	TRBD1	.
TGTGCCAGCAGCCAAAAACAGTATGGCTACACCTTC	CASSQKQYGYTF	TRBJ1-2	12	TRBV7-2	.	.
TGTGCCAGCAGTCCGGGGGGGCAGAACACTGAAGCTTTCTTT	CASSPGGQNTEAFF	TRBJ1-1	14	TRBV27	.	.
TGTGCCAGCAGCCTGGACAGGGCTAACTATGGCTACACCTTC	CASSLDRANYGYTF	TRBJ1-2	14	TRBV14	TRBD1	.
TGTGCCGTATCAAAGTCGTCGGGTTTTGATGGCTACACCTTC	CAVSKSSGFDGYTF	TRBJ1-2	14	TRBV24-1	.	.
TGCGCCAGTGGTGTCCGGGACACCACCTACGAGCAGTACTTC	CASGVRDTTYEQYF	TRBJ2-7	14	TRBV5-1	.	.
TGTGCCAGCAGCTTAGCTCCCCGGACAGACAAAGAGACCCAGTACTTC	CASSLAPRTDKETQYF	TRBJ2-5	16	TRBV11-2	.	.
TGTGCCAGCAGCTTAACCTACGTTACTAGCGGCGGCAATGAGCAGTTCTTC	CASSLTYVTSGGNEQFF	TRBJ2-1	17	TRBV7-2	TRBD2	.
TGTGCCAGCAGCCGAGGGGGCCGACTATCCTACGAGCAGTACTTC	CASSRGGRLSYEQYF	TRBJ2-7	15	TRBV14	TRBD1	.
TGTGCCAGTAGCCCCGACAGGGCCTACGAGCAGTACTTC	CASSPDRAYEQYF	TRBJ2-7	13	TRBV19	TRBD1	.
TGTGCCAGCAGCCACCAGGGGGCGAGGAATGAGCAGTTCTTC	CASSHQGARNEQFF	TRBJ2-1	14	TRBV7-9	TRBD1	once
TGTGCCAGCAGTTTTACGAGCTACAATGAGCAGTTCTTC	CASSFTSYNEQFF	TRBJ2-1	13	TRBV28	.	.
TGTGCCAGCAGTTTATTCCAGACAGGGGTCTCTGGAAACACCATATATTTT	CASSLFQTGVSGNTIYF	TRBJ1-3	17	TRBV28	TRBD1	.
TGTGCCAGCAGTTACCCGGAGCCTAGCACAGATACGCAGTATTTT	CASSYPEPSTDTQYF	TRBJ2-3	15	TRBV6-6	.	.
TGCGCAAGAGGGACAGGTGGCTACACCTTC	CARGTGGYTF	TRBJ1-2	10	TRBV5-8	TRBD1	many
TGCGCCAGCAGCTTTAACAGGGACCCCTACGAGCAGTACTTC	CASSFNRDPYEQYF	TRBJ2-7	14	TRBV5-1	.	.
TGTGCCAGCAGCCATACTAGCGGGAATGAGCAGTTCTTC	CASSHTSGNEQFF	TRBJ2-1	13	TRBV11-3	TRBD2	.
TGTGCCAGCGCTAACCAGGGTTTTCCTACTGAAGCTTTCTTT	CASANQGFPTEAFF	TRBJ1-1	14	TRBV27	.	once
TGTGCCAGCAGCGTAACGGGACAGGGGAACACTGAAGCTTTCTTT	CASSVTGQGNTEAFF	TRBJ1-1	15	TRBV9	TRBD1	few
TGTGCCAGCTCCCCCCTCGGGGTCAACGAGCAGTACTTC	CASSPLGVNEQYF	TRBJ2-7	13	TRBV18	.	.
TGTGCCAGCAGTTACTCGATGGGACGGGGGGCTGGACCCCAGCATTTT	CASSYSMGRGAGPQHF	TRBJ1-5	16	TRBV6-2/TRBV6-3	.	.
TGCGCCAGCAGCCATGGCAACCAGGGGAACTATGGCTACACCTTC	CASSHGNQGNYGYTF	TRBJ1-2	15	TRBV4-1	.	.
TGTGCCAGCAGTTTAAATGGGGGTAATCACCAGGACAGCCTACGGGAGACCCAGTACTTC	CASSLNGGNHQDSLRETQYF	TRBJ2-5	20	TRBV28	.	.